Below are 18 T cell receptor beta chains sequenced from a single sample in a study of T cell responses to AZD1222 COVID-19 vaccine. Measured with immunoSEQ multiplex PCR; TCRdb has only the in-frame clones, and not every one. This table has tens of thousands of clones, over 75% appearing once. Specimen: peripheral blood, collected on day 0 of AZD1222 vaccination. All receptors derive from an adult in good health.

The genes are TRBV29-1 and TRBJ1-1, with TRBD1 identical over 7 bases. V was clipped by 6 bases and J by 2 bases; unmatched bases: 6. The germline gives CDR1 SQVTM, CDR2 ANQGSEA. This CDR3 comprises 13 residues. CDR3 loop: CSVAGTANTEAFF. Written as DNA, the CDR3 is TGCAGCGTGGCCGGGACAGCCAACACTGAAGCTTTCTTT.

The genes are TRBV28 and TRBJ2-2, with D uncertain. Germline V gene data show CDR1 as MDHEN and CDR2 as SYDVKM. The CDR3 has 12 amino acids. The ends were cut back, 6 bases at V and 2 bases at J, with 4 bases in the middle. The CDR3, as DNA: TGTGCCAGCAGCATCAACACCGGGGAGCTGTTTTTT. Its translation is CASSINTGELFF.

This clone was seen more than once but under ten times. Other DNA sequences within the sample encode an identical CDR3. As DNA, the CDR3 is TGTGCCAGCAGTTTAGATTACGAGCAGTACTTC. Protein product: CASSLDYEQYF. The chain recombines TRBV28 with TRBJ2-7; no definite D call. Trimming shortened V by 2 bases and J by 4 bases, and 3 bases separated the two germline ends. The CDR3 contains 11 residues. Germline-derived CDR1 and CDR2 are MDHEN and SYDVKM.

The chain has TRBV7-7 and TRBJ2-2, with TRBD2 matching 9 bases. CDR3 length equals 13 residues. Per the germline V gene, CDR1 is SSHAT and CDR2 is FNYEAQ (reference sequence). The CDR3 is CASGGSGTGELFF. DNA for the CDR3: TGTGCTAGCGGGGGCTCGGGTACCGGGGAGCTGTTTTTT. Full variable domain (rest looked up from reference TRBV7-7 and TRBJ2-2): GAGVSQSPRYKVTKRGQDVTLRCDPISSHATLYWYQQALGQGPEFLTYFNYEAQPDKSGLPSDRFSAERPEGSISTLTIQRTEQRDSAMYRCASGGSGTGELFFGEGSRLTVL.

This chain connects TRBV15 to TRBJ2-7; no firm D call. This CDR3 contains 16 residues. CDR1 is LNHNV, CDR2 YYDKDF, per germline (reference sequence). V gave up 0 bases and J gave up 5 bases, with 17 bases separating them. CDR3 protein: CATSRERAFGGDEQYF. CDR3 nucleotide sequence: TGTGCCACCAGCAGAGAACGGGCATTTGGTGGGGACGAGCAGTACTTC.

CDR3 amino acids: CASSLTKTRQGHYGYTF. The CDR3, as DNA: TGCGCCAGCAGCTTGACCAAAACCAGACAGGGACACTATGGCTACACCTTC. The gene calls are TRBV5-1 and TRBJ1-2; 7 nucleotides match TRBD1. CDR3 size: 17 residues. Germline CDR1 reads SGHRS; CDR2 reads YFSETQ. V shed 1 base and J 3 bases; nucleotides not matched to a gene: 12.

This clone has just a few counts. The J gene is TRBJ1-3, the V gene TRBV12-3 or TRBV12-4, with D uncertain. Trimming left V 6 bases short and J 4 bases short, with 10 bases between. There are 13 residues in the CDR3. The DNA of the CDR3 is TGTGCCAGCAGCCTACTTAAAGGAAACACCATATATTTT. This codes for CASSLLKGNTIYF.

J is TRBJ2-7 and V is TRBV10-3, with 8 nucleotides matching TRBD1. The germline V gene encodes CDR1 ENHRY and CDR2 SYGVKD. This CDR3 is built from 14 residues. The V segment lost 7 bases and the J segment 1 base; nucleotides outside the gene matches: 6. CDR3 DNA: TGTGCCATCATGCCCGGGACAGGTTCCTACGAGCAGTACTTC. Its protein product is CAIMPGTGSYEQYF.

This sequence joins TRBV4-1 and TRBJ2-1, with D hard to call. CDR1 and CDR2 (germline): MGHRA, YSYEKL. V gave up 1 base and J gave up 0 bases, with 4 bases separating them. This CDR3 is built from 14 residues. In DNA form, the CDR3 reads TGCGCCAGCAGCCAAGGAAGCTCCTACAATGAGCAGTTCTTC. It translates to CASSQGSSYNEQFF.

The V gene is TRBV4-2, the J gene TRBJ2-2; D perhaps matches TRBD1 (6 bases). The CDR3 contains 15 residues. V was shortened by 4 bases and J by 4 bases, with 13 bases between the two germline ends. Per the germline V gene, CDR1 is LGHNA and CDR2 is YNFKEQ. The CDR3 DNA sequence: TGTGCCAGCAGCCTCACCGGACAGATCACCGGGGAGCTGTTTTTT. Translated, it gives CASSLTGQITGELFF.

V gene TRBV2 combines with J gene TRBJ1-5; 10 nucleotides line up with TRBD1. CDR3 length equals 15 residues. CDR1 and CDR2 from the germline V gene are SNHLY and FYNNEI. The ends lost 5 bases at V and 7 bases at J; junction bases unmatched: 8. CDR3 sequence: CASSRPGTGEQPQHF. The CDR3 DNA follows: TGTGCCAGCAGTAGACCGGGGACAGGGGAGCAGCCCCAGCATTTT. Full variable domain (remainder filled in from reference TRBV2 and TRBJ1-5): EPEVTQTPSHQVTQMGQEVILRCVPISNHLYFYWYRQILGQKVEFLVSFYNNEISEKSEIFDDQFSVERPDGSNFTLKIRSTKLEDSAMYFCASSRPGTGEQPQHFGDGTRLSIL.

The J gene is TRBJ2-7, the V gene TRBV11-1; weak D call: TRBD1 (6 bases). V lost 2 bases to trimming and J lost 5 bases, with 10 bases between them. CDR1 and CDR2 (germline): SGHAT, FQDESV (reference sequence). The CDR3 has 13 amino acids. CDR3 residues: CASSLQGINEQYF. CDR3 coding DNA: TGTGCCAGCAGCTTACAGGGGATCAACGAGCAGTACTTC.

The V gene is TRBV5-4, the J gene TRBJ1-1; 7 bases are shared with TRBD1. Germline CDR1 is SGHNT and CDR2 is YYREEE (reference sequence). The trim removed 4 bases at V and 0 bases at J, leaving 3 bases unmatched. This CDR3 region has 14 residues. The CDR3 loop is CASSVGQLNTEAFF. Written as DNA, the CDR3 is TGTGCCAGCAGCGTGGGACAGCTGAACACTGAAGCTTTCTTT.

This clone appeared a few times. The rearrangement links TRBV5-1 to TRBJ1-1; 11 bases agree with TRBD1. Trimming took 0 bases from V and 4 from J; bases not matched to a gene: 5. The germline V gene has CDR1 SGHRS and CDR2 YFSETQ. The CDR3 contains 16 residues. CDR3 sequence: CASSLALGQGGTEAFF. Written as DNA, the CDR3 is TGCGCCAGCAGCTTGGCATTGGGACAGGGGGGCACTGAAGCTTTCTTT.

This clone was counted once. The V gene is TRBV5-1, the J gene TRBJ2-7; tentatively, D is TRBD1 (5 bases). The CDR3 is made up of 14 amino acids. V lost 4 bases and J lost 0, with 11 bases in between. CDR1 and CDR2 (germline): SGHRS, YFSETQ. In nucleotides, the CDR3 is TGCGCCAGCAGCCAAATGACAGTCTCCTACGAGCAGTACTTC. The encoded protein is CASSQMTVSYEQYF. The full variable domain, completed using reference TRBV5-1 and TRBJ2-7, is KAGVTQTPRYLIKTRGQQVTLSCSPISGHRSVSWYQQTPGQGLQFLFEYFSETQRNKGNFPGRFSGRQFSNSRSEMNVSTLELGDSALYLCASSQMTVSYEQYFGPGTRLTVT.

This chain connects TRBV6-5 to TRBJ1-4; no clear D gene. This CDR3 contains 14 residues. Trimming cost V 6 bases and J 5 bases, with 13 bases left between them. Germline CDR1 reads MNHEY; CDR2 reads SVGAGI. CDR3 amino acids: CASRSGLTNEKLFF. The CDR3 region has the DNA TGTGCCAGCAGGTCGGGTCTAACGAATGAAAAACTGTTTTTT.

By share, this clone counts as medium-sized. For the CDR3, the DNA is TGTGCCAGCAGCTTGTTTGGACAGGGAAGAGGCTATGGCTACACCTTC. Protein product: CASSLFGQGRGYGYTF. The chain joins TRBV5-4 to TRBJ1-2; 8 positions match TRBD1. CDR1 is SGHNT, CDR2 YYREEE, per germline (reference sequence). This CDR3 is built from 16 residues. Trimming cost V 1 base and J 4 bases; bases outside gene matches: 9.

The chain is built from TRBV19 and TRBJ2-1; D unresolved. The CDR3 has 14 residues. Germline V gene data show CDR1 as LNHDA and CDR2 as SQIVND (reference sequence). The V end was cut by 10 bases, the J end by 8 bases, with 21 bases between. For the CDR3, the DNA is TGTGCCACCAATCCCTTTGGGCAACCCGATGAGCAGTTCTTC. Residues: CATNPFGQPDEQFF.